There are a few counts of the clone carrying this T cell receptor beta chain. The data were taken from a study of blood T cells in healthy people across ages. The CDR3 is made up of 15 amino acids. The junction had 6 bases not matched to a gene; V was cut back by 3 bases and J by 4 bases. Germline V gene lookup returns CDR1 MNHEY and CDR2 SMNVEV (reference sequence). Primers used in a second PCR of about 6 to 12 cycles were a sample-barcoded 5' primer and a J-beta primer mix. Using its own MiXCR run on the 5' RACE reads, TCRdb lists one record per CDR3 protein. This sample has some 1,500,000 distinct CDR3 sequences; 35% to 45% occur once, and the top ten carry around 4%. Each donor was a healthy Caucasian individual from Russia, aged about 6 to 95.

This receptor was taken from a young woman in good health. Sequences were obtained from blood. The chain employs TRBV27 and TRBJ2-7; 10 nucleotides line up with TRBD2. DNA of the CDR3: TGTGCCAGCAGTTTGCAGCGGGAGGGCCGTTACGAGCAGTACTTC. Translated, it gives CASSLQREGRYEQYF.